This TCR beta chain was sequenced during a study of post-analysis software for immune sequencing data (dated by TCRdb to between 2014 and 2017). For the study in its entirety: Relapsing-remitting, secondary progressive and progressive-relapsing multiple sclerosis were recorded as disease courses, and subtype annotation was lacking for some patients. The multiple sclerosis patient repertoires were compared with more than 9 previously published healthy control repertoires from donors aged about 6 to 26 years. A subset of samples was prepared in parallel using single-end sample barcoding, then pooled and co-amplified after Illumina adapter ligation. General findings and caveats noted by the study authors: Direct clustering with F measure showed strong co-clustering of samples prepared in the same batch, prompting a batch-effect correction. A handful of TRBV segments, including TRBV5-6, TRBV5-1 and TRBV20-1, were significantly more frequent in patients than controls. Compared with controls, multiple sclerosis patients had significantly lower normalized Chao1 diversity, a finding suggesting substantial peripheral T-cell clonal expansion. The multiple sclerosis patient group was slightly younger than the control group.

For this clonotype: Its antigen is unknown. Base qualities were left out, and no much larger clone turns up one base away.

To demonstrate the VDJtools post-analysis software, the study profiled TCR beta repertoires from the peripheral blood of about 13 young patients with multiple sclerosis. Multiple sclerosis patients were children and adolescents aged about 6 to 16 years. Germline trimming: 0 bases from V, 9 bases from J; junction bases outside gene matches: 7. The CDR3 starts with the cysteine, ends with the phenylalanine, and has 15 residues. Just the 45-base CDR3 DNA is kept, in frame starting at base 1. The germline V gene encodes CDR1 LGHDT and CDR2 YNNKEL (reference sequence). Library prep was done by PCR. Sequencing was performed on an Illumina HiSeq 2500. To reduce PCR and sequencing biases, unique molecular identifiers were incorporated into the TCR beta cDNA libraries. Approximately 500,000 cDNA molecules were obtained for every 1 to 10 million input T cells, so each molecule roughly corresponded to one T cell. The patient libraries were prepared and sequenced with the same protocol used for the earlier healthy control dataset. Samples belonging to the same batch were prepared together, multiplexed and sequenced on a shared HiSeq lane. As for how the authors treated the data: Raw barcoded reads were processed with MIGEC, and single-read molecular identifier groups were discarded before consensus assembly and CDR3 extraction. VDJtools was used for post-analysis of the clonotype tables, and diversity was normalized by down-sampling every dataset to the size of the smallest sample. To correct batch-related cross-sample contamination, repertoire overlap clustering matched CDR3 amino acid sequences but not nucleotide sequences. TCRdb reran the public reads through fastp at Q25 and MiXCR, keeping productive beta chains. When rows share a CDR3 protein, they turn into one entry using the most common DNA and genes. TCRdb, rather than the study authors, made the V and J calls. This sample gives approximately 460,000 distinct CDR3 sequences in total; roughly 45% of them show up just once. Clones ranked in the top ten supply 9% to 14% of the sample.

The receptor chain draws on TRBV3-1 and TRBJ2-1; the junction holds 8 bases that match TRBD2. The sequence was obtained from a girl between 10 and 17 years old with multiple sclerosis. The sample was blood. The nucleotide sequence is given as TGTGCCAGCAGCCAAGATTCCCGGGAGGGGGGTGAGCAGTTCTTC. Translation gives CASSQDSREGGEQFF.